This TCR beta chain was identified in a study of Tregs in tolerant kidney transplant recipients. Study findings and constraints: The small number of patients limits these findings pending further validation. Donor-specific Treg expansion exceeded global Treg expansion in tolerant patients, suggesting antigen drive.

Germline V CDR1 and CDR2: SGHAT, FQNNGV. Trimming left V 5 bases short and J 6 bases short, with 8 bases between. The CDR3 consists of 11 residues. On this clone itself: As yet, its antigen is unknown. The sequence runs out 3 residues before the end of the CDR3; the remainder is reconstructed from the germline J gene.

Profiled with immunoSEQ multiplex PCR; TCRdb holds only in-frame clones, not every one. The repertoire table contains approximately 5,800 clones. Recipients received nonmyeloablative bone marrow transplants from related graft donors, with transient mixed chimerism. The sample in question was CD8+ T cells from blood (PBMCs), obtained 12 months after the transplant. The chain links TRBV11-2 to TRBJ2-7; D might be TRBD2 (5 bases). The sequence was collected from a human patient who received a combined kidney and bone marrow transplant. Some T cells may have originated in the graft donor. CDR3 region: CASSQAGEQYF. The CDR3 DNA, read in part, is TGTGCCAGCAGCCAGGCGGGCGAG.